This T cell receptor beta chain was captured by sequencing in a study of T cell responses to AZD1222 COVID-19 vaccine. General study points: Spike-specific TCR breadth and depth grew following two AZD1222 doses. Spike as a whole was targeted by vaccine-associated CD4 TCRs, dominant at 160-218 and 743-854. White British ancestry dominated among donors, who included more females, and clonal diversity was possibly underestimated. AZD1222 recipients seropositive at baseline numbered only 5 to 7.

Germline V lookup: CDR1 GTSNPN, CDR2 SVGIG (reference sequence). The V and J ends lost 7 bases and 4 bases respectively, with 14 bases between them. The CDR3 contains 12 residues. Produced via immunoSEQ multiplex PCR; TCRdb's table is partial and in-frame only. The sample lists 150,000 to 200,000 clones, 90% to 95% occurring once. Regarding this clone: The antigen is not known.

Sequences were derived from peripheral blood, sampled on day 0 of AZD1222 vaccination. The V call is TRBV30, the J call TRBJ2-7, with TRBD2 as a possible D gene (6 bases). The sequence was collected from an adult in good health. For the CDR3, the DNA is TGTGCCTCGTTACTAGCAGATTACGAGCAGTACTTC. It yields the protein CASLLADYEQYF.